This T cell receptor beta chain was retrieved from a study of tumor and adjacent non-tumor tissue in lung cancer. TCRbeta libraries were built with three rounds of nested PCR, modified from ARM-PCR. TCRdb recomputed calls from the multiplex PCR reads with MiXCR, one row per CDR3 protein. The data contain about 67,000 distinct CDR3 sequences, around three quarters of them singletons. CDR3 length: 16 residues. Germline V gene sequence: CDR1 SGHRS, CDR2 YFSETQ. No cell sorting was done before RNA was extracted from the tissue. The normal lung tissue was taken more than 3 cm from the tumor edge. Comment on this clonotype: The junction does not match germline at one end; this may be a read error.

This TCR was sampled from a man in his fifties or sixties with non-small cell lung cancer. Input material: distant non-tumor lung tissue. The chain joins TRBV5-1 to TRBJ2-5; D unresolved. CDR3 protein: CTSSTVSRRGQETQYF. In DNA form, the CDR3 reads TGCACCAGCAGCACGGTAAGCAGGCGAGGCCAAGAGACCCAGTACTTC.